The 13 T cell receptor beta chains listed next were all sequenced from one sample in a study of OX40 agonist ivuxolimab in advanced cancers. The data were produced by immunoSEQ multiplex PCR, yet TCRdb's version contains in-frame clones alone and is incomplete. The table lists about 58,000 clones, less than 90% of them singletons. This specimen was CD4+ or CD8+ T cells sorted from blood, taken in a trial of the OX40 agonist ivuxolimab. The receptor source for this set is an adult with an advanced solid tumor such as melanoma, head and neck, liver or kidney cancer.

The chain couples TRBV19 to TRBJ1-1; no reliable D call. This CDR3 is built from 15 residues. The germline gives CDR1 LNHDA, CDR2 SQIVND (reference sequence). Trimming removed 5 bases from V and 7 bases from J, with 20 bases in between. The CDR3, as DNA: TGTGCCAGTAGTCCCCAGGAAGTAAGGGTTGGTGAAGCTTTCTTT. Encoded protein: CASSPQEVRVGEAFF.

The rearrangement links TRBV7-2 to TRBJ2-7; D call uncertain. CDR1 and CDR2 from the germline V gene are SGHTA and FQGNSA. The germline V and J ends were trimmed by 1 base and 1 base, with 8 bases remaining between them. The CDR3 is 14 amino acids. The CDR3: CASSLVGSSYEQYF. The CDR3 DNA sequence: TGTGCCAGCAGCTTAGTGGGCTCATCCTACGAGCAGTACTTC.

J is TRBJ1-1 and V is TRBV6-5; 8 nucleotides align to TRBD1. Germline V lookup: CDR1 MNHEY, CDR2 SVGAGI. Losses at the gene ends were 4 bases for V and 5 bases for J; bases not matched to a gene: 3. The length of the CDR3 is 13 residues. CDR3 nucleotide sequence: TGTGCCAGCAGTTCCCAGGGGGCTACTGAAGCTTTCTTT. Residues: CASSSQGATEAFF.

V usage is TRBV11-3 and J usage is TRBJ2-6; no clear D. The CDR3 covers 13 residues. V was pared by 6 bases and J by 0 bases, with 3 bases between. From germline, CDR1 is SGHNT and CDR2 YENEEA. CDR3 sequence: CASSGSGANVLTF. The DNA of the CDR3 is TGTGCCAGCAGTGGCTCTGGGGCCAACGTCCTGACTTTC.

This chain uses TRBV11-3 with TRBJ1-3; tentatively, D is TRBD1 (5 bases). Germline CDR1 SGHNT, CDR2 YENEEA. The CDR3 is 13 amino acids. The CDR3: CASGRASGNTIYF. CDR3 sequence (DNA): TGTGCTAGCGGCAGGGCTTCTGGAAACACCATATATTTT.

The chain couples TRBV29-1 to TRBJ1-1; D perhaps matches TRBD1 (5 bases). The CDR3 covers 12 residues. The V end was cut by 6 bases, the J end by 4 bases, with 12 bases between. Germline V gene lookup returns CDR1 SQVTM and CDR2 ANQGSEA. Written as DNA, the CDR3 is TGCAGCGTCTACCGGGGCGGCACTGAAGCTTTCTTT. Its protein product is CSVYRGGTEAFF.

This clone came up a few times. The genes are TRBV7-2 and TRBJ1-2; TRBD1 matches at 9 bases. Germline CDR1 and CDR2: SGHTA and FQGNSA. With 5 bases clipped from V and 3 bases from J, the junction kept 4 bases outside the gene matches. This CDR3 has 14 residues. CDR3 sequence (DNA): TGTGCCAGCAGCCAAGGACAGGGGTACTATGGCTACACCTTC. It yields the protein CASSQGQGYYGYTF.

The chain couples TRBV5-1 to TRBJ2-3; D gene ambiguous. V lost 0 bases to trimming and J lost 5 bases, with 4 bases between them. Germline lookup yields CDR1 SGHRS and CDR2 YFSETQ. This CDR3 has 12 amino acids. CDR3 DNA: TGCGCCAGCAGCTTGGCCCAAGATACGCAGTATTTT. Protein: CASSLAQDTQYF. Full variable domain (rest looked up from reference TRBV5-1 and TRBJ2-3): KAGVTQTPRYLIKTRGQQVTLSCSPISGHRSVSWYQQTPGQGLQFLFEYFSETQRNKGNFPGRFSGRQFSNSRSEMNVSTLELGDSALYLCASSLAQDTQYFGPGTRLTVL.

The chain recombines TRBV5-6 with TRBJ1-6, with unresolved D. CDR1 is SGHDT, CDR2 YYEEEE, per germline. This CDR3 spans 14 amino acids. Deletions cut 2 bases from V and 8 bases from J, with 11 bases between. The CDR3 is CASSFSLTDSPLHF. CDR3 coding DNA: TGTGCCAGCAGCTTTTCCCTAACAGATTCACCCCTCCACTTT.

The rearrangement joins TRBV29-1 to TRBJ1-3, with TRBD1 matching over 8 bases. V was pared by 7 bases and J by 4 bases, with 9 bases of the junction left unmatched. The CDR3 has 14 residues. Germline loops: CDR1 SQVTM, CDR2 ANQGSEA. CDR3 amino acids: CSACGQGSGNTIYF. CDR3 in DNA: TGCAGCGCATGTGGACAGGGATCCGGAAACACCATATATTTT.

The CDR3 region has the DNA TGCGCCAGCAGTTCAGGGACTAGCCGAGCCAACGTCCTGACTTTC. Its translation is CASSSGTSRANVLTF. The rearrangement links TRBV10-2 to TRBJ2-6; TRBD2 agrees at 9 bases. V was pared by 5 bases and J by 7 bases, with 6 bases of the junction left unmatched. The CDR3 runs 15 residues. Per the germline V gene, CDR1 is WSHSY and CDR2 is SAAADI.

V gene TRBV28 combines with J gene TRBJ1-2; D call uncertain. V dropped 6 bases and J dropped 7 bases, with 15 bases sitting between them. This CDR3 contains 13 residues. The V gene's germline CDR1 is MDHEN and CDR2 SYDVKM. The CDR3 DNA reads TGTGCCAGCAGATCCCCTAGGGTCGGTGGCTACACCTTC. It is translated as CASRSPRVGGYTF.

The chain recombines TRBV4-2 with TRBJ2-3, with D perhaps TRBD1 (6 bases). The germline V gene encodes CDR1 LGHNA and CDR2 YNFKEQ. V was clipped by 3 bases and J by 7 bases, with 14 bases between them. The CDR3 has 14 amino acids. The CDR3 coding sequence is TGTGCCAGCAGCCAGATTCTACAGGGCCATACGCAGTATTTT. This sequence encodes CASSQILQGHTQYF.